This record covers a single T cell receptor beta chain. What it recognizes is unknown. Regarding time point: sample taken at primary tumor resection. The donor group consisted of 55 to 85 patients who had untreated, early-stage non-small cell lung cancer. The presence of a unique molecular identifier marked each TCR cDNA molecule. TCRdb re-analysed the 5' RACE reads in MiXCR, keeping a single row per CDR3 protein. The sample has 20,000 to 25,000 distinct CDR3 sequences, 4.5% to 7% seen once. This sample was taken from a study of spatial heterogeneity in lung cancer. Study conclusions and caveats: Ubiquitous expanded tumor TCRs were observed in blood more at resection than follow-up.

Material: PBMCs, obtained at surgery. The sequence derives from a male donor with early-stage non-small cell lung cancer.

The CDR3 sequence: CASSLGGGNEQFF. In DNA form, the CDR3 reads TGTGCCAGCAGCTTGGGCGGGGGAAATGAGCAGTTCTTC. J is TRBJ2-1 and V is TRBV7-8; 7 nucleotides align to TRBD2. Looked up from germline, CDR1 is SGHVS and CDR2 is FQNEAQ. The CDR3 has 13 residues. J lost 7 bases, V lost 3 bases, and 3 bases had no gene match.